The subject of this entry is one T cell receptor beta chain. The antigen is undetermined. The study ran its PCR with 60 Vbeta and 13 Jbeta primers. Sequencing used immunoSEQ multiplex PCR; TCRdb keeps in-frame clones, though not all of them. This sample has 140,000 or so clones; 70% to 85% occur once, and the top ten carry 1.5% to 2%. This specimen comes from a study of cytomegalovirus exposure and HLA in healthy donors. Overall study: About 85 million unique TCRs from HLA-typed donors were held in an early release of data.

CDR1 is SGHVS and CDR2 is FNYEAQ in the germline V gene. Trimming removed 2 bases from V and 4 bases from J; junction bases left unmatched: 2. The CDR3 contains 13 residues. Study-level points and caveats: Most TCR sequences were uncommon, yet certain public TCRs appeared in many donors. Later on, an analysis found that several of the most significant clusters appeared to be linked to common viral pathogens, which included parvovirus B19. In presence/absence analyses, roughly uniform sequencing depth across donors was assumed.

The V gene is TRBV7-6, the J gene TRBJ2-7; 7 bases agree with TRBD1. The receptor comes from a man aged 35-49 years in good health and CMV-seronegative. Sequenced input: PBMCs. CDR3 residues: CASSLRQGYEQYF. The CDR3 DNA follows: TGTGCCAGCAGCTTACGACAGGGTTACGAGCAGTACTTC.